Listed below are T cell receptor beta chains from one sample, sequenced in a study of cytomegalovirus exposure and HLA in healthy donors. Libraries were prepared by immunoSEQ multiplex PCR; TCRdb keeps only in-frame clonotypes and omits some of them. This table holds about 170,000 clones, about 80% found once. Sequencing input: PBMCs. The receptors stem from a man aged 18 to 30 in good health and CMV-seronegative. Both conserved end residues are part of each CDR3.

CASSGGFLYEQYF 13 TRBJ2-7 TRBV5-1
CATSGVTEAFF 11 TRBJ1-1 TRBV19
CASSPRGSGAYEQYF 15 TRBJ2-7 TRBV4-2
CASSVEYRGEQYF 13 TRBJ2-7 TRBV6-1
CASSLGGATEAFF 13 TRBJ1-1 TRBV27
CASSLVGGRGTDTQYF 16 TRBJ2-3 TRBV28
CASSQMTGVETQYF 14 TRBJ2-5 TRBV4-1
CASSLHTSGRYNEQFF 16 TRBJ2-1 TRBV7-2
CASSAQGSSTEAFF 14 TRBJ1-1 TRBV25-1
CASSTTYAGTRNYEQYF 17 TRBJ2-7 TRBV28
CASSLRSHDTDTQYF 15 TRBJ2-3 TRBV27
CASSQTAEGTSYEQYF 16 TRBJ2-7 TRBV4-1
CASSLGEGDRVYGYTF 16 TRBJ1-2 TRBV5-5
CASSSLLGYEQYF 13 TRBJ2-7 TRBV27
CASSKGRGATNEKLFF 16 TRBJ1-4 TRBV7-8
CAWSARQFSYEQYF 14 TRBJ2-7 TRBV30
CASSLGTANYGYTF 14 TRBJ1-2 TRBV5-6
CASSGADYSNQPQHF 15 TRBJ1-5 TRBV18
CASSYSTGLYEQYF 14 - TRBV6-5
CASSDSNGTVYEQYF 15 TRBJ2-7 TRBV6-4
CASSLSSGSHEQFF 14 TRBJ2-1 TRBV5-1
CASSLQGGTETQYF 14 TRBJ2-5 TRBV5-4
CASSTRHFSYEQYF 14 TRBJ2-7 TRBV6-1
CSVERAEETQYF 12 TRBJ2-5 TRBV29-1
CSSSVPDRESNNQPQHF 17 TRBJ1-5 TRBV7-9
CASSQWGGRNQPQHF 15 TRBJ1-5 TRBV4-3
CASRKGTDNTGELFF 15 TRBJ2-2 TRBV11-1
CASSQDRRDTEAFF 14 TRBJ1-1 TRBV4-1
CASSSGTSGLPYEQYF 16 TRBJ2-7 TRBV7-8
CASSLKGGRNTEAFF 15 TRBJ1-1 TRBV5-1
CASSQEVRVRVNQPQHF 17 TRBJ1-5 TRBV4-1
CASSPVPEPSYNEQFF 16 TRBJ2-1 TRBV5-1
CASSHGEGSSPLHF 14 TRBJ1-6 TRBV4-1
CASSVATVLAGEETQYF 17 TRBJ2-5 TRBV9
CASSADPGQNYEQYF 15 TRBJ2-7 TRBV5-1
CASSLGSGAFF 11 TRBJ1-1 TRBV7-9
CASSYLRTGDSNQPQHF 17 TRBJ1-5 TRBV28
CASSLSGGGANEQFF 15 TRBJ2-1 TRBV14
CASRRGLAGVYEQFF 15 TRBJ2-1 TRBV6-5
CASSLQGPGAYNEQFF 16 TRBJ2-1 TRBV6-5
CASSFDRVSANTEAFF 16 TRBJ1-1 TRBV7-9
CASSLLGGSEGNEQFF 16 TRBJ2-1 TRBV7-9
CASSLGGVGDGYTF 14 TRBJ1-2 TRBV5-4
CASSYSLGREQFF 13 TRBJ2-1 TRBV6-5
CASSGRDTEAFF 12 TRBJ1-1 TRBV18
CASSPGQGNYGYTF 14 TRBJ1-2 TRBV19
CASSRGTDKYEQYF 14 TRBJ2-7 TRBV18
CASRRGGADVNEKLFF 16 TRBJ1-4 TRBV28